This T cell receptor beta chain was observed in a study of blood T cell repertoires in COVID-19. Overall study: Specimens from acute and convalescent COVID-19 originated in the United States, Italy and Spain. PBMCs, B-cell-depleted T cells, or T cells were the source of the cDNA or gDNA that made up the material.

This clone showed up just once. Per the original methods: Cell counts per sample came from amplifying reference gene primers. The repertoire was sequenced with immunoSEQ multiplex PCR; TCRdb's copy has only in-frame clones and lacks some. The V and J calls and clone size are taken from that table; D and trimming were inferred from the DNA. The sample contains some 270,000 clones, roughly 89% of which appear only once. In Seattle, patients joined the study during active infection and were tracked longitudinally. Per the germline V gene, CDR1 is MDHEN and CDR2 is SYDVKM. V was clipped by 2 bases and J by 4 bases, with 9 bases between them. The CDR3 extends over 15 amino acids.

Sequencing input: peripheral blood. The chain combines TRBV28 with TRBJ1-6; D is possibly TRBD1 (6 bases). This clonotype originated in a woman in her sixties with COVID-19, enrolled during active disease. The CDR3 DNA reads TGTGCCAGCAGTTTACCCACAGGGTATAATTCACCCCTCCACTTT. Amino acid sequence: CASSLPTGYNSPLHF.